The T cell receptor beta chain under discussion was sequenced for a study of blood T cell repertoires in COVID-19. For the study at large: Both acute and convalescent COVID-19 samples were obtained from the United States, Italy and Spain. The cDNA or gDNA used as material had been derived from T cells, B-cell-depleted T cells, or PBMCs.

Authors' analysis steps: Reference gene primer amplification gave nucleated cell count estimates. Data came from immunoSEQ multiplex PCR; TCRdb stores just in-frame clones and leaves some out. The D gene and trimming were derived from the DNA, and the V and J assignments and clone size from that table. The sample shows approximately 86,000 clones, 80% of them seen only once. V was shortened by 3 bases and J by 2 bases, with 16 bases between the two germline ends. CDR1 is SGHRS, CDR2 YFSETQ, per germline. This CDR3 spans 16 amino acids. The sample comprised peripheral blood. This clonotype originated in a woman between 65 and 79 years old with acute or convalescent COVID-19. The rearrangement links TRBV5-1 to TRBJ2-3, with D maybe TRBD2 (7 bases). CDR3: CASSSRTGGATDTQYF. The CDR3 bases are TGCGCCAGCAGCTCACGTACGGGGGGCGCCACAGATACGCAGTATTTT.